Presented here are 26 T cell receptor beta chains from one specimen sequenced in a study of T cells in Graves' hyperthyroidism and ophthalmopathy (dated by TCRdb to about 2019). The method was multiplex PCR. The run used an Illumina HiSeq 2000. The TCR beta CDR3 regions were amplified from the RNA transcripts. A first-round RT-PCR of the TCR CDR3 used the HTBI primer set with the Qiagen OneStep RT-PCR kit. In-frame beta chains were kept once TCRdb had trimmed the public reads at Q25 with fastp and called clones with MiXCR. One record per CDR3 amino acid sequence lists the most common genes and DNA. For this sample the table gives under 750,000 distinct CDR3 sequences, of which about 19% were detected only once. Of the sample, over 15% falls within the top ten clones. Sequencing used blood. The receptors were gathered from a woman aged 45-60 years with Graves' hyperthyroidism that later progressed to Graves' ophthalmopathy.

This clonotype was seen ten or more times. J is TRBJ2-1 and V is TRBV11-2, with 7 bases lining up with TRBD1. CDR1 is SGHAT and CDR2 is FQNNGV in the germline V gene. CDR3 length equals 16 residues. After removal of 5 bases from V and 8 bases from J, the junction contained 15 bases not matched to a gene. DNA for the CDR3: TGTGCCAGCAGCCCTAATTCAGACAGGGCCGGCGATGAGCAGTTCTTC. Residues: CASSPNSDRAGDEQFF. Together with reference TRBV11-2 and TRBJ2-1, the CDR3 gives the full variable domain: EAGVAQSPRYKIIEKRQSVAFWCNPISGHATLYWYQQILGQGPKLLIQFQNNGVVDDSQLPKDRFSAERLKGVDSTLKIQPAKLEDSAVYLCASSPNSDRAGDEQFFGPGTRLTVL.

This rearrangement joins TRBV7-8 to TRBJ2-1; 7 bases match TRBD2. This CDR3 has 17 residues. V lost 5 bases, J lost 4 bases, and 14 bases stayed unmatched. Per the germline V gene, CDR1 is SGHVS and CDR2 is FQNEAQ. This CDR3 reads CASSILLPGLQYNEQFF. In nucleotides, the CDR3 is TGTGCCAGCAGCATACTACTACCGGGACTACAATACAATGAGCAGTTCTTC.

This clonotype was detected many times. This chain joins TRBV5-1 and TRBJ2-7; the match to TRBD1 covers 9 bases. V gave up 3 bases and J gave up 3 bases; unmatched junction bases: 4. There are 14 residues in the CDR3. Germline V gene data show CDR1 as SGHRS and CDR2 as YFSETQ. The CDR3 region has the DNA TGCGCCAGCAGCTGGGGACAGGGTAACTACGAGCAGTACTTC. This sequence encodes CASSWGQGNYEQYF. Full variable domain (rest looked up from reference TRBV5-1 and TRBJ2-7): KAGVTQTPRYLIKTRGQQVTLSCSPISGHRSVSWYQQTPGQGLQFLFEYFSETQRNKGNFPGRFSGRQFSNSRSEMNVSTLELGDSALYLCASSWGQGNYEQYFGPGTRLTVT.

This clonotype was detected many times. The chain recombines TRBV11-2 with TRBJ1-2, with D possibly TRBD1 on 6 matching bases. Germline V gene lookup returns CDR1 SGHAT and CDR2 FQNNGV. The V and J ends lost 0 bases and 4 bases respectively, with 12 bases between them. This CDR3 region has 15 residues. The CDR3 protein is CASSLDRKQGYGYTF. CDR3 DNA: TGTGCCAGCAGCTTAGATCGGAAACAGGGCTATGGCTACACCTTC. The full variable domain, completed using reference TRBV11-2 and TRBJ1-2, is EAGVAQSPRYKIIEKRQSVAFWCNPISGHATLYWYQQILGQGPKLLIQFQNNGVVDDSQLPKDRFSAERLKGVDSTLKIQPAKLEDSAVYLCASSLDRKQGYGYTFGSGTRLTVV.

A note on this clonotype: Because the CDR3's place on the DNA is in doubt, the DNA is left out and the CDR3 is given as listed by TCRdb. The rearrangement links TRBV6-2 or TRBV6-3 to TRBJ2-2. The CDR3 length is 13 residues, termini included. Germline V lookup: CDR1 MNHEY, CDR2 SVGEGT. The CDR3 sequence: CASTSVRAGELFF.

The CDR3: CSEAGQDTQYF. In DNA, the CDR3 is TGCAGTGAAGCGGGCCAAGATACGCAGTATTTT. V is TRBV20-1 and J is TRBJ2-3; D may be TRBD2 (6 bases). Germline V gene sequence: CDR1 DFQATT, CDR2 SNEGSKA (reference sequence). CDR3 length equals 11 residues. V lost 7 bases and J lost 5, with 10 bases in between.

This clonotype came up a few times. The chain joins TRBV10-3 to TRBJ1-2; 11 nucleotides line up with TRBD1. This CDR3 has 14 residues. Trimming took 10 bases from V and 8 from J; bases not matched to a gene: 12. CDR1 and CDR2 (germline): ENHRY, SYGVKD. The CDR3 sequence: CATRGDRGGEGYTF. CDR3 sequence (DNA): TGTGCCACCCGCGGGGACAGGGGGGGCGAAGGCTACACCTTC.

This clonotype has ten or more counts. V is TRBV3-1 and J is TRBJ2-3, with 8 nucleotides matching TRBD2. CDR1 is LGHDT, CDR2 YNNKEL, per germline (reference sequence). Unmatched junction bases numbered 16, after V lost 5 bases and J lost 6 bases. This CDR3 comprises 17 residues. CDR3 sequence reads: CASSKGNSGVGVDTQYF. DNA of the CDR3: TGTGCCAGCAGCAAAGGGAATAGCGGGGTTGGGGTGGATACGCAGTATTTT.

This clonotype was seen more than once but under ten times. CDR3 bases: TGCAGTGCTAGAGCGAGGGGCCCCACCGGGGAGCTGTTTTTT. It yields the protein CSARARGPTGELFF. The chain links TRBV20-1 to TRBJ2-2; perhaps D is TRBD1 or TRBD2 (5 bases each). Per germline, CDR1 DFQATT and CDR2 SNEGSKA (reference sequence). Trimming cost V 1 base and J 4 bases, with 10 bases left between them. CDR3 length: 14 amino acids.

This clonotype was seen many times. The chain uses TRBV11-1 and TRBJ2-3, with D tentatively TRBD2 (5 bases). Germline CDR1 is SGHAT and CDR2 is FQDESV (reference sequence). This CDR3 has 12 residues. Between the trimmed V and J ends, which lost 2 bases and 11 bases, there was a span of 11 bases. The CDR3 protein is CASSLSKGEQYF. CDR3 in DNA: TGTGCCAGCAGCTTATCGAAGGGAGAGCAGTATTTT.

The rearrangement links TRBV12-3 or TRBV12-4 to TRBJ1-6; D possibly corresponds to TRBD1 (5 bases). CDR3 length: 16 residues. Trimming cost V 6 bases and J 6 bases, with 18 bases left between them. In DNA, the CDR3 is TGTGCCAGCAGCCCCCGGGCCAGACAGACTAATTCACCCCTCCACTTT. Its protein is CASSPRARQTNSPLHF.

This clonotype appeared many times. The V call is TRBV5-6, the J call TRBJ2-7; 10 bases are a match to TRBD1. Germline CDR1 and CDR2: SGHDT and YYEEEE. The ends lost 4 bases at V and 2 bases at J; junction bases unmatched: 6. CDR3 length: 15 amino acids. CDR3 protein: CASSLRDRGPYEQYF. The CDR3, as DNA: TGTGCCAGCAGCCTGAGGGACAGGGGACCCTACGAGCAGTACTTC.

This clonotype has only one observation. The V and J genes are TRBV15 and TRBJ1-6, with 7 positions matching TRBD1. CDR1 and CDR2 from the germline V gene are LNHNV and YYDKDF (reference sequence). V shed 3 bases, J shed 7 bases, and the junction held 3 bases outside the gene matches. The CDR3 has 14 amino acids. The CDR3 reads CATSRPGGNSPLHF. CDR3 bases: TGTGCCACCAGCAGGCCAGGGGGAAATTCACCCCTCCACTTT.

This clonotype was seen a few times. This chain joins TRBV7-2 and TRBJ2-7, with 8 bases lining up with TRBD2. V lost 2 bases and J lost 3; bases outside the gene matches: 3. The CDR3 sequence is 14 residues long. CDR1 SGHTA and CDR2 FQGNSA come from the germline V gene. CDR3 region: CASSLSAGGYEQYF. In nucleotides, the CDR3 is TGTGCCAGCAGCTTATCTGCGGGGGGCTACGAGCAGTACTTC. Complete variable domain (other parts from reference TRBV7-2 and TRBJ2-7): GAGVSQSPSNKVTEKGKDVELRCDPISGHTALYWYRQSLGQGLEFLIYFQGNSAPDKSGLPSDRFSAERTGGSVSTLTIQRTQQEDSAVYLCASSLSAGGYEQYFGPGTRLTVT.

This clonotype was counted many times. The V and J genes are TRBV5-1 and TRBJ1-1, with D maybe TRBD1 (5 bases). Trimming removed 3 bases at V and 4 bases at J, with 10 bases between. The length of the CDR3 is 13 residues. Germline-derived CDR1 and CDR2 are SGHRS and YFSETQ. The CDR3 is CASSSTGITEAFF. As DNA, the CDR3 is TGCGCCAGCAGCTCAACAGGTATCACTGAAGCTTTCTTT.

This clonotype was found a few times. A much larger clone differs from this one at a single base, so this may be a read error. The V call is TRBV3-1, the J call TRBJ2-3; D not resolved. Germline values: CDR1 LGHDT, CDR2 YNNKEL (reference sequence). This CDR3 region has 14 residues. V lost 3 bases and J lost 0, with 7 bases in between. The CDR3 nucleotides read TGTGCCAGCAGCCAGATGACTAGCACAGATACGCAGTATTTT. Its translation: CASSQMTSTDTQYF.

This clonotype was counted between two and nine times. The chain carries TRBV6-1 and TRBJ1-5; no clear D. This CDR3 has 15 amino acids. Trimming removed 1 base at V and 3 bases at J, with 10 bases between. Germline V CDR1 and CDR2: MNHNS, SASEGT. The CDR3 reads CASSEVRIVNQPQHF. The CDR3 bases are TGTGCCAGCAGTGAAGTCAGGATCGTCAATCAGCCCCAGCATTTT.

Only a few counts were recorded for this clonotype. V is TRBV5-1 and J is TRBJ1-5, with D tentatively TRBD1 (6 bases). There are 15 residues in the CDR3. V dropped 0 bases and J dropped 5 bases, with 12 bases sitting between them. CDR1 is SGHRS, CDR2 YFSETQ, per germline. CDR3 in amino acids: CASSLAGQPDQPQHF. The CDR3 nucleotides read TGCGCCAGCAGCTTGGCCGGACAGCCCGATCAGCCCCAGCATTTT.

The chain links TRBV4-1 to TRBJ2-5; the D gene is possibly TRBD2 (7 bases). The germline V gene encodes CDR1 MGHRA and CDR2 YSYEKL. Trimming shortened V by 5 bases and J by 4 bases, and 14 bases separated the two germline ends. The CDR3 is 14 amino acids. CDR3 in amino acids: CASSAGARIETQYF. The CDR3 DNA reads TGCGCCAGCAGCGCGGGGGCACGGATAGAGACCCAGTACTTC.

This clonotype was seen a few times. V and J are TRBV3-1 and TRBJ1-2; D is unresolved. Per the germline V gene, CDR1 is LGHDT and CDR2 is YNNKEL (reference sequence). V shed 0 bases and J shed 6 bases, with 32 bases lying between them. The CDR3 runs 21 residues. CDR3 sequence (DNA): TGTGCCAGCAGCCAAGATAGGTTCCGTCCGCAGGACCCCTACTACTATGATGGCTACACCTTC. Translating gives CASSQDRFRPQDPYYYDGYTF.

This clonotype was picked up a small number of times. This rearrangement joins TRBV20-1 to TRBJ2-3; 8 bases map to TRBD2. Germline CDR1 is DFQATT and CDR2 is SNEGSKA (reference sequence). The junction had 5 bases not matched to a gene; V was cut back by 1 base and J by 2 bases. The CDR3 is 15 residues long. The CDR3 bases are TGCAGTGCTAGAGGGGTAGCGGGGTTCACAGATACGCAGTATTTT. Amino acids: CSARGVAGFTDTQYF.

This clonotype was counted many times. This sequence joins TRBV7-8 and TRBJ1-4, with TRBD1 as a possible D gene (6 bases). The germline gives CDR1 SGHVS, CDR2 FQNEAQ. V was cut by 2 bases and J by 8 bases, with 18 bases left in between. The CDR3 has 16 amino acids. CDR3 DNA: TGTGCCAGCAGCTTACGGACTCGGGGGGCAGGGGAAAAACTGTTTTTT. This sequence encodes CASSLRTRGAGEKLFF.

The V gene is TRBV9, the J gene TRBJ1-4; tentatively, D is TRBD1 (6 bases). The CDR3 covers 17 residues. With 3 bases removed from V and 0 bases from J, the gap between germline ends came to 15 bases. From germline, CDR1 is SGDLS and CDR2 YYNGEE. CDR3: CASSAPPTGTTNEKLFF. The CDR3 DNA is TGTGCCAGCAGCGCACCCCCCACAGGGACAACTAATGAAAAACTGTTTTTT.

This clonotype turned up a few times. The chain joins TRBV12-3 or TRBV12-4 to TRBJ1-1; TRBD1 is a possible D gene (6 bases). This CDR3 is 15 amino acids long. Trimming left V 6 bases short and J 5 bases short, with 19 bases between. The CDR3 sequence is CASSLIDRPRTEAFF. The DNA for the CDR3 is TGTGCCAGCAGCCTCATCGACAGGCCTCGGACTGAAGCTTTCTTT.

This clonotype came up a few times. The chain has TRBV11-3 and TRBJ2-1; maybe TRBD2 (6 bases). The germline V and J ends were trimmed by 5 bases and 6 bases, with 20 bases remaining between them. CDR1 is SGHNT, CDR2 YENEEA, per germline. The CDR3 is 16 amino acids. CDR3: CASSARTSPSGNEQFF. The CDR3 DNA sequence: TGTGCCAGCAGCGCCCGTACTAGCCCCTCCGGCAATGAGCAGTTCTTC. The whole variable domain, remainder taken from reference TRBV11-3 and TRBJ2-1, is EAGVVQSPRYKIIEKKQPVAFWCNPISGHNTLYWYLQNLGQGPELLIRYENEEAVDDSQLPKDRFSAERLKGVDSTLKIQPAELGDSAVYLCASSARTSPSGNEQFFGPGTRLTVL.

This clonotype showed up many times. The rearrangement links TRBV18 to TRBJ2-5; D might be TRBD1 or TRBD2, each matching 6 bases. This CDR3 contains 16 residues. The germline CDR1 and CDR2 sequences are KGHSH and LQKENI. The V end was cut by 2 bases, the J end by 2 bases, with 15 bases between. In nucleotides, the CDR3 is TGTGCCAGCTCACCAGGGGGGCAGGTCCAGCAAGAGACCCAGTACTTC. Its protein product is CASSPGGQVQQETQYF.